This T cell receptor beta chain was captured by sequencing in a study of T cells after yellow fever vaccination. Germline lookup yields CDR1 LGHNA and CDR2 YSLEER. The V gene end was trimmed by 0 bases and the J gene end by 8 bases; junction bases not matched to a gene: 11. The CDR3 runs to 16 residues. In its sample, this clonotype was seen a few times. TCRdb ran MiXCR on the 5' RACE reads and lists one entry per CDR3 protein. Among hundreds of thousands of distinct CDR3 sequences listed, over 9% were seen once. The clonotype originates from a man aged 25-45 years who received the YFV17D yellow fever vaccine. This chain joins TRBV4-3 and TRBJ1-2, with 8 bases that match TRBD1. The sample consisted of PBMCs, taken on the day of the yellow fever booster vaccination. The CDR3: CASSQESGQGARGYTF. CDR3 nucleotides: TGCGCCAGCAGCCAAGAATCGGGCCAGGGGGCGCGGGGCTACACCTTC.